A selection of T cell receptor beta chains follows, all from one sample in a study of cytomegalovirus exposure and HLA in healthy donors. Profiled with immunoSEQ multiplex PCR; TCRdb holds only in-frame clones, not every one. The table records some 220,000 clones, about 88% of them present only once. Source material: PBMCs. All receptors come from a girl aged 2-10 years in good health and CMV-seronegative. Each CDR3 is given with its conserved first and last residue. The D gene is left open where the match is weak. Some rows have no size entry. The others give once, few or many, or a class for an expanded clone.

>TRBJ1-6|few|.|TRBV5-1
TGCGCCAGCAGCTTGGGAGGGAGGGATGGTTCACCCCTCCACTTT
CASSLGGRDGSPLHF
>TRBJ2-3|.|.|TRBV7-2
TGTGCCAGCAGCTTACCAGGGGCAGATACGCAGTATTTT
CASSLPGADTQYF
>TRBJ2-2|.|.|TRBV25-1
TGTGCCAGCAGTGAATCGAGCAGGGGAAGGATCGGGGAGCTGTTTTTT
CASSESSRGRIGELFF
>TRBJ1-5|.|.|TRBV6-1
TGTGCCAGCAGGGAACTTACCTTTCAGGGGAACCCCAATCAGCCCCAGCATTTT
CASRELTFQGNPNQPQHF
>TRBJ2-7|.|.|TRBV2
TGTGCCACCACAATTAGGGAGCGGATCGAGCAGTACTTC
CATTIRERIEQYF
>TRBJ1-2|.|.|TRBV13
TGTGCCAGCAGCTTGGCGGCTAACTATGGCTACACCTTC
CASSLAANYGYTF
>TRBJ1-3|few|TRBD1|TRBV30
TGTGCCTGGAGTGTAGGACAGGGGAACACCATATATTTT
CAWSVGQGNTIYF
>TRBJ1-1|.|.|TRBV2
TGTGCCAGCAGCCAAGGGAGTGTTCGGAAGATGGCTGAAGCTTTCTTT
CASSQGSVRKMAEAFF
>TRBJ2-1|.|.|TRBV15
TGTGCCACCACCGCACAGAATGAGCAGTTCTTC
CATTAQNEQFF
>TRBJ2-1|.|.|TRBV4-1
TGCGCCAGCAGCCAAGTCGGTAGTGAGCAGTTCTTC
CASSQVGSEQFF
>TRBJ2-7|.|.|TRBV6-1
TGTGCCAGCAGAAGGGCGGGACTCGAAGAGCAGTACTTC
CASRRAGLEEQYF
>TRBJ1-2|.|TRBD1|TRBV7-2
TGTGCCAGCAGCTCGACAGGGAACTATGGCTACACCTTC
CASSSTGNYGYTF
>TRBJ2-7|.|.|TRBV7-8
TGTGCCAGCAGCTACGTGGGCGGCGGAGGGTACGAGCAGTACTTC
CASSYVGGGGYEQYF
>TRBJ1-2|.|.|TRBV30
TGTGCCTGGAGTGTAGGCGGGATCGACGGCTACACCTTC
CAWSVGGIDGYTF
>TRBJ1-1|.|TRBD1|TRBV4-1
TGCGCCAGCAGCCAAGACGGGACAGGGCCCGGGGGCACTGAAGCTTTCTTT
CASSQDGTGPGGTEAFF
>TRBJ2-7|.|.|TRBV20-1
TGCAGTGCCGCTCGAGTATACGAGCAGTACTTC
CSAARVYEQYF
>TRBJ2-1|once|TRBD1|TRBV6-5
TGTGCCAGCAAGACAGGGGGTCGCAATGAGCAGTTCTTC
CASKTGGRNEQFF
>TRBJ1-6|.|.|TRBV19
TGTGCCAGTAGTATAGTGCAGGGGCAAGGCTCACCCCTCCACTTT
CASSIVQGQGSPLHF
>TRBJ2-1|.|.|TRBV10-3
TGTGCCATCAGTGAACCGAGCGGAGGGGCCTACAATGAGCAGTTCTTC
CAISEPSGGAYNEQFF
>TRBJ2-5|.|.|TRBV6-5
TGTGCCAGCAGTAAGCGCGGACAAGAGACCCAGTACTTC
CASSKRGQETQYF
>TRBJ2-7|.|TRBD2|TRBV5-4
TGTGCCAGCAGCCCTAGCGGGGGGCAAAACTACGAGCAGTACTTC
CASSPSGGQNYEQYF
>TRBJ2-7|.|.|TRBV7-8
TGTGCCAGCAGCTTAGCTGTATACTCCTACGAGCAGTACTTC
CASSLAVYSYEQYF
>TRBJ1-2|.|.|TRBV5-1
TGCGCCAGCAGCTTGGTACAGGGCCTTAACTATGGCTACACCTTC
CASSLVQGLNYGYTF
>TRBJ2-7|.|TRBD1|TRBV7-9
TGTTCCAGCAGTACTCAAGGACAGGCCTACGAGCAGTACTTC
CSSSTQGQAYEQYF
>TRBJ1-4|.|.|TRBV29-1
TGCAGCGTTGCCTGGGGCTCTAATGAAAAACTGTTTTTT
CSVAWGSNEKLFF
>TRBJ1-1|.|.|TRBV4-1
TGCGCCAGCAGCCAAGGATACGGGGTGAACACTGAAGCTTTCTTT
CASSQGYGVNTEAFF
>TRBJ1-2|.|.|TRBV14
TGTGCCAGCGCAGGATACCCTCTAAACTATGGCTACACCTTC
CASAGYPLNYGYTF
>TRBJ2-3|.|TRBD1|TRBV30
TGTGCCGCCGGCCAGGGGGCCAAGGTCACAGATACGCAGTATTTT
CAAGQGAKVTDTQYF
>TRBJ2-1|once|.|TRBV7-8
TGTGCCAGCAGCCCATACGGCGGGGTCAATGAGCAGTTCTTC
CASSPYGGVNEQFF
>TRBJ2-3|.|.|TRBV27
TGTGCCAGCAGTTTGCCGACCGGGGGGCAGGTAGATACGCAGTATTTT
CASSLPTGGQVDTQYF
>TRBJ1-4|.|TRBD1|TRBV7-9
TGTGCCAGCAGCCTAGACAGGGGCTTTGGAAAACTGTTTTTT
CASSLDRGFGKLFF
>TRBJ2-7|.|.|TRBV28
TGTGCCAGCAGCGTACGAGCCGATTACGAGCAGTACTTC
CASSVRADYEQYF
>TRBJ1-1|.|TRBD1|TRBV25-1
TGTGCCAGCAGGGATCTCGGGACAGGGGGAACTGAAGCTTTCTTT
CASRDLGTGGTEAFF
>TRBJ1-6|.|.|TRBV11-2
TGTGCCAGCAGCCTCTACGAGGCTGGCAATTCACCCCTCCACTTT
CASSLYEAGNSPLHF
>TRBJ1-5|.|.|TRBV13
TGTGCCAGCAGCTTATCCCCAGTTCAGCCCCAGCATTTT
CASSLSPVQPQHF
>TRBJ2-7|.|TRBD2|TRBV7-9
TGTTCCAGCAGCTTCGGACTAGCAGAAAACGAGCAGTACTTC
CSSSFGLAENEQYF
>TRBJ2-7|.|TRBD1|TRBV11-2
TGTGCCAGCAGCTTCGGACAGGGTTACTACGAGCAGTACTTC
CASSFGQGYYEQYF
>TRBJ1-2|.|.|TRBV15
TGTGCCACCAGCGCAGGGGTTTCTAACTATGGCTACACCTTC
CATSAGVSNYGYTF
>TRBJ2-3|.|TRBD2|TRBV19
TGTGCCAGTAGTACTCCCCTGACTAGCGTCAGAGGTACGCAGTATTTT
CASSTPLTSVRGTQYF
>TRBJ1-1|.|.|TRBV27
TGTGCCAGCAGTTTATCTCGGGGGGTTAACACTGAAGCTTTCTTT
CASSLSRGVNTEAFF
>TRBJ2-2|.|.|TRBV21-1
TGTGCCAGCAGCAAGACAGGGAACACCGGGGAGCTGTTTTTT
CASSKTGNTGELFF
>TRBJ2-1|.|.|TRBV29-1
TGCAGCGTACAACGCTCCTACAATGAGCAGTTCTTC
CSVQRSYNEQFF
>TRBJ2-7|.|TRBD2|TRBV11-1
TGTGCCAGCAGCGTATCAGGGGGGACTAGCGGGTCGTACGAGCAGTACTTC
CASSVSGGTSGSYEQYF
>TRBJ2-1|.|TRBD2|TRBV11-2
TGTGCCAGCCAACCTTTAGCGGGGGGGACGAATGAGCAGTTCTTC
CASQPLAGGTNEQFF
>TRBJ2-7|few|.|TRBV11-2
TGTGCCAGCAGCTTAGATATAGGGGAGGAACTGTCGTTC
CASSLDIGEELSF
>TRBJ2-1|once|TRBD2|TRBV5-1
TGCGCCAGCAGCTCCCAAGCGGGAATCTACAATGAGCAGTTCTTC
CASSSQAGIYNEQFF
>TRBJ2-1|once|TRBD2|TRBV5-1
TGCGCCAGCAGCCCGGGACTAGTAGGTCCCGATGAGCAGTTCTTC
CASSPGLVGPDEQFF
>TRBJ2-1|.|TRBD2|TRBV7-7
TGTGCCAGCAGCGTAACTAGCGGGGGGCTCAATGAGCAGTTCTTC
CASSVTSGGLNEQFF
>TRBJ2-7|.|TRBD1|TRBV6-6
TGTGCCAGCAGGACAGGGTCCCTCTCCTACGAGCAGTACTTC
CASRTGSLSYEQYF
>TRBJ2-7|.|.|TRBV5-1
TGCGCCAGCAGCTTCTCAGGGGTAGCCTACGAGCAGTACTTC
CASSFSGVAYEQYF
>TRBJ1-1|few|.|TRBV5-1
TGCGCCAGCAGCTTGCAGGGTGGGGCCACTGAAGCTTTCTTT
CASSLQGGATEAFF
>TRBJ2-7|once|TRBD1|TRBV10-3
TGTGCCATCAGTGAGAGGGACAGGGGATCCTACGAGCAGTACTTC
CAISERDRGSYEQYF
>TRBJ2-5|once|TRBD1|TRBV15
TGTGCCACCCGACCCGGGGACAGGGGGCTTAAGACCCAGTACTTC
CATRPGDRGLKTQYF